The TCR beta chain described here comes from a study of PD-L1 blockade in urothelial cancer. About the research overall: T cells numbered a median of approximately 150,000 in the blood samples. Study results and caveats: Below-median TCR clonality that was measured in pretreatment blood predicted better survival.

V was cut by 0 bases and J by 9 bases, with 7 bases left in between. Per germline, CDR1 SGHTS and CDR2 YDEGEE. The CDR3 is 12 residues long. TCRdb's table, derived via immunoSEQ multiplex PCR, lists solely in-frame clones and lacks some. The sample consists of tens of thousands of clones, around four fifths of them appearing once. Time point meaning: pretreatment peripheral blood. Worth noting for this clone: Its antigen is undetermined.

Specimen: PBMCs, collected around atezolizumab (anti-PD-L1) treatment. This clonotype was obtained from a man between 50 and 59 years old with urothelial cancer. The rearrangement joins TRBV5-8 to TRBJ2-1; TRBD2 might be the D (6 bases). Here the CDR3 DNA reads TGTGCCAGCAGCTTGGACGGGGGTGAGCAGTTCTTC. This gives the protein CASSLDGGEQFF.